What follows describes a single T cell receptor (beta chain). The entry originates in a study of blood T cell repertoires in COVID-19. Across the whole study: Whether acute or convalescent, the COVID-19 samples came from the United States, Italy and Spain.

Sequencing used immunoSEQ multiplex PCR; TCRdb keeps in-frame clones, though not all of them. The repertoire holds about 190,000 clones, with around four fifths as singletons. Germline CDR1 is SNHLY and CDR2 is FYNNEI. The ends were cut back, 6 bases at V and 2 bases at J, with 12 bases in the middle. This CDR3 region has 14 residues. The sequenced sample consisted of peripheral blood. The clonotype originates from a woman in her 70s with active or convalescent COVID-19. V gene TRBV2 combines with J gene TRBJ2-3, with unresolved D. The CDR3 loop reads CASRARSLTDTQYF. The CDR3 DNA reads TGTGCCAGCAGGGCGCGGAGCCTCACAGATACGCAGTATTTT.